These 25 T cell receptor beta chains were all obtained from the same sample, sequenced in a study of T cell changes during pregnancy in multiple sclerosis. Clones were read by immunoSEQ multiplex PCR, and TCRdb kept only the in-frame ones, dropping some. Seen here are over 50,000 clones, 88% observed once, and the top ten hold less than 2%. The specimen comprised peripheral blood, sampled in the first trimester of pregnancy. These receptors all come from a female donor with multiple sclerosis, enrolled in a pregnancy study.

The J gene is TRBJ1-2, the V gene TRBV7-2; 7 positions agree with TRBD1. This CDR3 region has 15 residues. Trimming removed 3 bases from V and 4 bases from J; junction bases left unmatched: 8. The germline V gene has CDR1 SGHTA and CDR2 FQGNSA. The CDR3 protein is CASSLEPGQTYGYTF. The CDR3 DNA reads TGTGCCAGCAGCTTGGAGCCGGGACAGACCTATGGCTACACCTTC.

This clone came up once. J is TRBJ2-3 and V is TRBV6-4, with 8 bases matching TRBD2. Germline values: CDR1 MRHNA, CDR2 SNTAGT. With V trimmed by 7 bases and J by 4 bases, 10 bases remained unmatched. This CDR3 is 15 amino acids long. The CDR3 DNA is TGTGCCAGCACCCTAAGCGGGAGTGGCTCAGATACGCAGTATTTT. It yields the protein CASTLSGSGSDTQYF.

Written as DNA, the CDR3 is TGTGCCTGGAGTATTGAGACAGGGGTTGGCTACACCTTC. It is translated as CAWSIETGVGYTF. The chain couples TRBV30 to TRBJ1-2, with 8 nucleotides matching TRBD1. Germline values: CDR1 GTSNPN, CDR2 SVGIG (reference sequence). With V trimmed by 2 bases and J by 7 bases, 6 bases remained unmatched. The CDR3 has 13 amino acids.

The chain combines TRBV5-4 with TRBJ2-2, with TRBD2 matching over 13 bases. The V gene end was trimmed by 4 bases and the J gene end by 4 bases; junction bases not matched to a gene: 7. Germline V gives CDR1 SGHNT, CDR2 YYREEE (reference sequence). The CDR3 spans 17 residues. CDR3 in amino acids: CASSLGLAGIGTGELFF. The CDR3 bases are TGTGCCAGCAGCCTGGGACTAGCGGGGATAGGCACCGGGGAGCTGTTTTTT. The full variable domain, its missing parts supplied by reference TRBV5-4 and TRBJ2-2, is ETGVTQSPTHLIKTRGQQVTLRCSSQSGHNTVSWYQQALGQGPQFIFQYYREEENGRGNFPPRFSGLQFPNYSSELNVNALELDDSALYLCASSLGLAGIGTGELFFGEGSRLTVL.

The table lists this clone with a count of one. The V and J genes are TRBV28 and TRBJ1-2, with a possible D match to TRBD1 (6 bases). The CDR3 consists of 15 residues. V shed 7 bases and J shed 7 bases, with 22 bases lying between them. Germline CDR1 and CDR2: MDHEN and SYDVKM. The CDR3 reads CASIRGGGGYGGYTF. The DNA for the CDR3 is TGTGCCAGCATCCGGGGTGGGGGCGGATACGGTGGCTACACCTTC.

J is TRBJ2-1 and V is TRBV10-2; possible D gene TRBD1, 5 bases. Trimming cost V 6 bases and J 0 bases, with 15 bases left between them. This CDR3 region has 16 residues. CDR1 and CDR2 (germline): WSHSY, SAAADI. The CDR3 protein is CASSRQPPSSYNEQFF. The CDR3 DNA reads TGCGCCAGCAGCCGACAGCCTCCTAGCTCCTACAATGAGCAGTTCTTC.

The chain couples TRBV21-1 to TRBJ2-5; TRBD1 is the table's D call, not checked against the DNA. TRBV21-1 has pseudogene status. This CDR3 is 21 amino acids long. Written as DNA, the CDR3 is TGTGCCAGCAGCAACCACTTTAGGACAGGAGGGTTTTACATATTCCAAGAGACCCAGTACTTC. As protein: CASSNHFRTGGFYIFQETQYF.

The table lists this clone with a count of one. The chain combines TRBV7-2 with TRBJ2-2; D possibly corresponds to TRBD2 (6 bases). CDR3 size: 16 residues. Per germline, CDR1 SGHTA and CDR2 FQGNSA. V was trimmed by 5 bases and J by 2 bases, leaving 15 bases between them. The CDR3 region is CASSPWGDGNTGELFF. CDR3 sequence (DNA): TGTGCCAGCAGCCCTTGGGGGGACGGAAACACCGGGGAGCTGTTTTTT.

The rearrangement links TRBV4-1 to TRBJ2-3, with TRBD2 matching 7 bases. Germline-derived CDR1 and CDR2 are MGHRA and YSYEKL. Trimming removed 4 bases from V and 4 bases from J; junction bases left unmatched: 11. This CDR3 has 16 residues. CDR3 bases: TGCGCCAGCAGCCTTTTTTTTGGCGGGAGTCCAGATACGCAGTATTTT. Amino acid sequence: CASSLFFGGSPDTQYF.

This chain joins TRBV7-9 and TRBJ2-3; TRBD2 aligns across 10 bases. CDR3 length: 19 amino acids. Germline loops: CDR1 SEHNR, CDR2 FQNEAQ (reference sequence). After removal of 2 bases from V and 0 bases from J, the junction contained 11 bases not matched to a gene. The CDR3 coding sequence is TGTGCCAGCAGCTTACCCTCTAGCGGGAGTTTCGATAGCACAGATACGCAGTATTTT. Translation: CASSLPSSGSFDSTDTQYF.

The chain combines TRBV6-5 with TRBJ2-7; 8 nucleotides match TRBD2. This CDR3 has 13 amino acids. The V segment lost 5 bases and the J segment 7 bases; nucleotides outside the gene matches: 7. Germline assignment: CDR1 MNHEY and CDR2 SVGAGI. CDR3 loop: CASSRTSPEEQYF. CDR3 sequence (DNA): TGTGCCAGCAGTAGGACTAGCCCGGAGGAGCAGTACTTC.

This chain connects TRBV6-6 to TRBJ1-2; 10 bases are shared with TRBD1. The junction had 9 bases not matched to a gene; V was cut back by 6 bases and J by 5 bases. The germline V gene has CDR1 MNHNY and CDR2 SVGAGI (reference sequence). The CDR3 runs 15 residues. CDR3 region: CASRSRDRGFYGYTF. CDR3 sequence (DNA): TGTGCCAGCAGGTCACGGGACAGGGGTTTTTATGGCTACACCTTC.

The chain has TRBV7-3 and TRBJ2-2, with TRBD1 matching 8 bases. The trim removed 5 bases at V and 5 bases at J, leaving 10 bases unmatched. The CDR3 totals 16 residues. Looked up from germline, CDR1 is SGHTA and CDR2 is FQGTGA. CDR3 bases: TGTGCCAGCAGCACTGGAGGACAGGGTAGAACCGGGGAGCTGTTTTTT. Amino acid sequence: CASSTGGQGRTGELFF.

The rearrangement uses TRBV19 and TRBJ2-3; D possibly corresponds to TRBD1 (6 bases). The CDR3 extends over 15 amino acids. CDR1 and CDR2 from the germline V gene are LNHDA and SQIVND (reference sequence). V shed 6 bases and J shed 5 bases, with 18 bases lying between them. This CDR3 is CASRDKRGGQDTQYF. The CDR3 DNA reads as TGTGCCAGTAGGGACAAGAGAGGGGGTCAAGATACGCAGTATTTT.

The CDR3: CASTLTASTGELFF. The CDR3 DNA sequence: TGTGCCAGCACCTTAACCGCCAGCACCGGGGAGCTGTTTTTT. V is TRBV16 and J is TRBJ2-2, with unresolved D. The germline V and J ends were trimmed by 7 bases and 4 bases, with 13 bases remaining between them. The germline V gene encodes CDR1 KGHSY and CDR2 FQNENV. The length of the CDR3 is 14 residues.

J is TRBJ2-7 and V is TRBV7-6; the match to TRBD2 covers 12 bases. Germline V lookup: CDR1 SGHVS, CDR2 FNYEAQ. The V gene end was trimmed by 0 bases and the J gene end by 3 bases; junction bases not matched to a gene: 3. The CDR3 loop spans 16 amino acids. The CDR3 sequence is CASSLAGLAGNYEQYF. For the CDR3, the DNA is TGTGCCAGCAGCTTAGCTGGACTAGCGGGGAACTACGAGCAGTACTTC.

V and J are TRBV4-1 and TRBJ2-1; TRBD2 matches 11 bases. CDR3 length: 16 amino acids. The germline CDR1 and CDR2 sequences are MGHRA and YSYEKL. V shed 1 base, J shed 4 bases, and the junction held 3 bases outside the gene matches. CDR3 region: CASSQVAGGLYNEQFF. The CDR3 DNA is TGCGCCAGCAGCCAAGTAGCGGGAGGGCTTTACAATGAGCAGTTCTTC.

The chain carries TRBV12-2 and TRBJ2-6; TRBD2 reflects the table's D call only, with no check against the DNA. TRBV12-2 is a known pseudogene. The CDR3 loop spans 17 amino acids. CDR3 residues: CASRLVSDPDGANVLTF. CDR3 coding DNA: TGTGCAAGTCGCTTAGTTAGCGATCCTGACGGGGCCAACGTCCTGACTTTC.

The V and J genes are TRBV4-2 and TRBJ2-1; 7 bases are a match to TRBD2. The ends lost 1 base at V and 4 bases at J; junction bases unmatched: 1. The CDR3 loop spans 14 amino acids. Germline V gives CDR1 LGHNA, CDR2 YNFKEQ. The CDR3 sequence is CASSQGLAYNEQFF. The DNA of the CDR3 is TGTGCCAGCAGCCAAGGACTAGCATACAATGAGCAGTTCTTC.

This CDR3 reads CASSYSYRNTEAFF. The CDR3 nucleotides are TGTGCCAGCAGTTACTCCTATAGGAACACTGAAGCTTTCTTT. The chain links TRBV6-5 to TRBJ1-1; D unresolved. V gave up 0 bases and J gave up 1 base, with 6 bases separating them. In germline, CDR1 is MNHEY, CDR2 SVGAGI. The CDR3 is 14 amino acids.

The chain couples TRBV5-3 to TRBJ1-5; no firm D call. TRBV5-3 is treated as an ORF (open reading frame) with a function not yet certain. The CDR3 length is 21 residues. V gave up 1 base and J gave up 2 bases, with 28 bases separating them. The CDR3 DNA follows: TGTGCCAGAAGCTTGAAGCTGGTAATGGGGTCATACGAGGGTGGCAATCAGCCCCAGCATTTT. Translated: CARSLKLVMGSYEGGNQPQHF.

This rearrangement joins TRBV7-9 to TRBJ2-5, with 7 nucleotides matching TRBD2. CDR3 size: 15 residues. V gave up 2 bases and J gave up 3 bases; unmatched junction bases: 6. Per germline, CDR1 SEHNR and CDR2 FQNEAQ (reference sequence). CDR3 DNA: TGTGCCAGCAGCTTAACCGGCGGGAGTGAAGAGACCCAGTACTTC. It specifies CASSLTGGSEETQYF.

This clone has just a few counts. The V and J genes are TRBV29-1 and TRBJ1-1; D possibly corresponds to TRBD1 (5 bases). From germline, CDR1 is SQVTM and CDR2 ANQGSEA. V shed 7 bases and J shed 1 base, with 10 bases lying between them. This CDR3 comprises 12 residues. CDR3 sequence reads: CSALTENTEAFF. DNA of the CDR3: TGCAGCGCCCTGACAGAGAACACTGAAGCTTTCTTT.

J is TRBJ1-1 and V is TRBV2; 7 positions agree with TRBD1. The CDR3 runs to 15 residues. V gave up 6 bases and J gave up 5 bases; unmatched junction bases: 12. Germline CDR1 and CDR2: SNHLY and FYNNEI. The CDR3 loop reads CASRALTGDATEAFF. The CDR3 coding sequence is TGTGCCAGCAGAGCCCTTACAGGGGATGCGACTGAAGCTTTCTTT.

The gene calls are TRBV27 and TRBJ1-5; a possible D gene is TRBD1 (6 bases). V was trimmed by 6 bases and J by 0 bases, leaving 6 bases between them. CDR1 is MNHEY, CDR2 SMNVEV, per germline (reference sequence). CDR3 length equals 13 residues. In DNA form, the CDR3 reads TGTGCCAGCAGACAGGGTAGCAATCAGCCCCAGCATTTT. Its translation: CASRQGSNQPQHF.